The 10 T cell receptor beta chains listed next were all sequenced from one sample in a study of post-analysis software for immune sequencing data. Regarding the study as a whole: Elevated frequency relative to controls characterized several TRBV segments in patients, TRBV5-6, TRBV5-1 and TRBV20-1 among them.

cDNA libraries for TCR beta contained unique molecular identifiers. TCRdb redid the calling of the PCR reads with MiXCR, one entry per CDR3 protein. In the table there are around 500,000 distinct CDR3 sequences, roughly 34% of which are singletons. These receptors lack a known antigen. The specimen was blood. Receptor source: a girl younger than 18 with multiple sclerosis.

The chain couples TRBV6-1 to TRBJ2-7; D may be TRBD2 (6 bases). In germline, CDR1 is MNHNS, CDR2 SASEGT. This CDR3 comprises 15 residues. V lost 1 base, J lost 1 base, and 11 bases lay in between. The CDR3 sequence is CASSEGPRGSYEQYF. The CDR3 DNA sequence: TGTGCCAGCAGTGAAGGGCCTCGGGGGTCCTACGAGCAGTACTTC.

The J gene is TRBJ2-1, the V gene TRBV7-3; weak D call: TRBD2 (7 bases). Germline V gene data show CDR1 as SGHTA and CDR2 as FQGTGA. There are 15 residues in the CDR3. V was trimmed by 4 bases and J by 0 bases, leaving 10 bases between them. CDR3 DNA sequence: TGTGCCAGCAGCTCGGGGGGCCTCTCCTACAATGAGCAGTTCTTC. As protein: CASSSGGLSYNEQFF.

There are a few counts of this clonotype. J is TRBJ2-1 and V is TRBV5-6; 8 nucleotides line up with TRBD1. This CDR3 contains 14 residues. CDR1 is SGHDT and CDR2 is YYEEEE in the germline V gene. V shed 6 bases, J shed 4 bases, and the junction held 6 bases outside the gene matches. The CDR3 DNA reads as TGTGCCAGCACCACAGACAGGGGTTACAATGAGCAGTTCTTC. This gives the protein CASTTDRGYNEQFF.

This sequence joins TRBV29-1 and TRBJ2-7; either TRBD1 or TRBD2 may supply D (5 bases each). CDR1 is SQVTM, CDR2 ANQGSEA, per germline. This CDR3 is 13 amino acids long. V lost 3 bases and J 4 bases, leaving 13 bases between the germline ends. DNA for the CDR3: TGCAGCGTTGATTGGGGGAAAATGTACGAGCAGTACTTC. It specifies CSVDWGKMYEQYF.

The CDR3 bases are TGTGCCAGCTCATCCTTTAACGGGTTAACCGAGCAGTTCTTC. Protein: CASSSFNGLTEQFF. The V call is TRBV18, the J call TRBJ2-1, with D uncertain. CDR1 is KGHSH and CDR2 is LQKENI in the germline V gene. This CDR3 has 14 amino acids. The V end was cut by 5 bases, the J end by 10 bases, with 18 bases between. The full variable domain, completed using reference TRBV18 and TRBJ2-1, is NAGVMQNPRHLVRRRGQEARLRCSPMKGHSHVYWYRQLPEEGLKFMVYLQKENIIDESGMPKERFSAEFPKEGPSILRIQQVVRGDSAAYFCASSSFNGLTEQFFGPGTRLTVL.

The CDR3 is CASSLGGQMGSTDTQYF. CDR3 nucleotides: TGCGCCAGCAGCTTGGGAGGACAGATGGGCTCCACAGATACGCAGTATTTT. The genes are TRBV5-1 and TRBJ2-3, with D tentatively TRBD1 (6 bases). Trimming shortened V by 0 bases and J by 2 bases, and 16 bases separated the two germline ends. This CDR3 contains 17 residues. CDR1 and CDR2 (germline): SGHRS, YFSETQ.

The J gene is TRBJ2-7, the V gene TRBV15; 7 bases line up with TRBD1. The CDR3 covers 16 residues. From germline, CDR1 is LNHNV and CDR2 YYDKDF (reference sequence). V lost 4 bases and J lost 4; bases outside the gene matches: 13. The CDR3 DNA is TGTGCCACCAGCAACCCGGGACAGCAGCTTCTTTACGAGCAGTACTTC. Its protein product is CATSNPGQQLLYEQYF. The full variable domain, its missing parts supplied by reference TRBV15 and TRBJ2-7, is DAMVIQNPRYQVTQFGKPVTLSCSQTLNHNVMYWYQQKSSQAPKLLFHYYDKDFNNEADTPDNFQSRRPNTSFCFLDIRSPGLGDTAMYLCATSNPGQQLLYEQYFGPGTRLTVT.

This clonotype was detected only a few times. The chain uses TRBV5-1 and TRBJ2-1; 9 nucleotides align to TRBD2. Germline CDR1 reads SGHRS; CDR2 reads YFSETQ. The V gene end was trimmed by 1 base and the J gene end by 0 bases; junction bases not matched to a gene: 2. There are 16 residues in the CDR3. The CDR3 sequence is CASSLYSGSSYNEQFF. CDR3 DNA sequence: TGCGCCAGCAGCTTGTATAGCGGGAGCTCCTACAATGAGCAGTTCTTC.

This clonotype occurred a few times. This rearrangement joins TRBV18 to TRBJ2-2; no clear D gene. Trimming removed 2 bases at V and 1 base at J, with 2 bases between. The CDR3 runs 13 residues. Germline V gene lookup returns CDR1 KGHSH and CDR2 LQKENI. The CDR3 region is CASSPGNTGELFF. CDR3 DNA: TGTGCCAGCTCACCAGGGAACACCGGGGAGCTGTTTTTT.

V usage is TRBV6-2 or TRBV6-3 and J usage is TRBJ2-5; no reliable D call. V was clipped by 0 bases and J by 5 bases, with 10 bases between them. The V gene's germline CDR1 is MNHEY and CDR2 SVGEGT. The CDR3 contains 14 residues. CDR3 in amino acids: CASSYSTLGETQYF. The CDR3 coding sequence is TGTGCCAGCAGTTACTCGACTCTTGGGGAGACCCAGTACTTC.